A selection of T cell receptor beta chains follows, all from one sample in a study of CD8 T cells in ankylosing spondylitis. TCRdb re-derived calls from the 5' RACE reads in MiXCR, one entry per CDR3 protein. Of about 240,000 distinct CDR3 sequences listed, approximately 9% are singletons. The sequenced sample was blood, either unsorted or a sorted T cell fraction (not recorded which). Every receptor here comes from a male donor with ankylosing spondylitis or in good health (not recorded which). The CDR3 runs from the conserved cysteine through the conserved F or W. A D gene is named only where the DNA matches it firmly. Not every row has a clone size; where given, it reads once, few, many or a size class.

TRBV6-1	NA	NA	TRBJ2-3	TGTGCCAGCAGGGCTAATTTTGGTAGCACAGATACGCAGTGTTTT	CASRANFGSTDTQCF
TRBV29-1	NA	many	TRBJ2-2	TGCAGCGTTGTCCGAGGGAGGCAGAACCATTGGACCGGGGAGCTGTTTTTT	CSVVRGRQNHWTGELFF
TRBV3-1	NA	many	TRBJ2-7	TGTGCCAGCAGCCAAACTGGGCGGTACGAGCAGTACTTC	CASSQTGRYEQYF
TRBV3-1	NA	NA	TRBJ1-4	TGTGCCAGCAGCCAAGACAGGGGACGCGCAACTAATGAAAAACTGTTTTTT	CASSQDRGRATNEKLFF
TRBV7-9	TRBD1	many	TRBJ1-2	TGTGCCAGCAGCCATGTCCCCGGGACAGGGGATCATGGCTACACCTTC	CASSHVPGTGDHGYTF
TRBV5-6	NA	many	TRBJ2-1	TGTGCCAGCAGCCCAGGGGCCACGAATTTTATCTACAATGAGCAGTTCTTC	CASSPGATNFIYNEQFF
TRBV7-2	NA	NA	TRBJ1-3	TGTGCCAGCAGCGGGCCCGTGGGCTCTGGAAACACCATATATTTT	CASSGPVGSGNTIYF
TRBV20-1	NA	many	TRBJ2-2	TGCAGTGCTAGAGACCTAGATATCGGGGAGCTGTTTTTT	CSARDLDIGELFF
TRBV3-1	TRBD2	many	TRBJ2-2	TGTGCCAGCAGCCTGCGGGAGGCCACCGGGGAGCTGTTTTTT	CASSLREATGELFF
TRBV7-9	NA	many	TRBJ1-2	TGTGCCAGCAGCTTAGCCCCTGAGGCTGGGTTGGATGGCTACACCTTC	CASSLAPEAGLDGYTF
TRBV5-1	TRBD2	many	TRBJ2-1	TGCGCCAGCAGCCATGTACTAGCGGGTGAGCAGTTCTTC	CASSHVLAGEQFF
TRBV10-3	TRBD1	few	TRBJ2-7	TGTGCCATCAGCGGGGGACAGGGTTCCTACGAGCAGTACTTC	CAISGGQGSYEQYF
TRBV7-2	NA	NA	TRBJ2-1	TGTGCCAGCAGCTTGTTGACGGATGTCTATGAGCAGTTCTTC	CASSLLTDVYEQFF
TRBV20-1	TRBD1	many	TRBJ1-1	TGCAGTGCTAAGGAGTGGGAGGGGGCCACTGAAGCTTTCTTT	CSAKEWEGATEAFF
TRBV12-3/TRBV12-4	NA	NA	TRBJ2-3	TGTGCCAGCAGTTTAAGAGTTAGCACAGATACGCAGTATTTT	CASSLRVSTDTQYF
TRBV4-3	TRBD1	many	TRBJ2-1	TGCGCCAGCAGCCAAGGACAGGGAAATCTCAATGAGCAGTTCTTC	CASSQGQGNLNEQFF
TRBV11-2	TRBD2	many	TRBJ2-3	TGTGCCAGCAGCCTCACTAGCGGTCGTAGGGATACGCAGTATTTT	CASSLTSGRRDTQYF
TRBV24-1	TRBD1	NA	TRBJ2-1	TGTGCCACCAGCCTGGGTGGGGACAGCTACAATGAGCAGTTCTTC	CATSLGGDSYNEQFF
TRBV25-1	TRBD1	many	TRBJ2-7	TGTGCCAGCAGTGAATATGGGGGACAGACCTACGAGCAGTACTTC	CASSEYGGQTYEQYF
TRBV9	NA	many	TRBJ2-1	TGTGCCAGCAGGCCCCGGGACGAGGACAATGAGCAGTTCTTC	CASRPRDEDNEQFF
TRBV20-1	NA	many	TRBJ1-5	TGCAGTGCTAGGACGGGGGATAGCAATCAGCCCCAGCATTTT	CSARTGDSNQPQHF
TRBV12-3/TRBV12-4	TRBD1	many	TRBJ1-2	TGTGCCAGCAGCCCAGGGGGAACCGGCTACACCTTC	CASSPGGTGYTF
TRBV12-3/TRBV12-4	NA	many	TRBJ2-1	TGTGCCAGCAGTGTCACTGGGGGTGAGCAGTTCTTC	CASSVTGGEQFF
TRBV5-1	NA	many	TRBJ2-1	TGCGCCAGCAGCTGGAGGGACTCCGGGGAAGGTGAGCAGTTCTTC	CASSWRDSGEGEQFF
TRBV5-8	NA	many	TRBJ2-3	TGTGCCAGCAGCTTCGGACAGCGCACAGATACGCAGTATTTT	CASSFGQRTDTQYF
TRBV20-1	TRBD1	many	TRBJ1-5	TGCAGTGCTACCGGGACAGGGGGCGAACAGCCCCAGCATTTT	CSATGTGGEQPQHF
TRBV5-1	NA	few	TRBJ2-7	TGCGCCAGCAGCCAGGCTCTCTCCTACGAGCAGTACTTC	CASSQALSYEQYF
TRBV2	NA	many	TRBJ2-7	TGTGCCAGCAGTGAATCACCCTCCTACGAGCAGTACTTC	CASSESPSYEQYF
TRBV12-3/TRBV12-4	NA	many	TRBJ2-6	TGTGCCAGCACGGTGGGCTCTGGGGCCAACGTCCTGACTTTC	CASTVGSGANVLTF
TRBV20-1	NA	NA	TRBJ1-4	TGCAGTGCTAGACCGGACATATTTAGCAACGAAAAACTGTTTTTT	CSARPDIFSNEKLFF
TRBV20-1	NA	many	TRBJ2-1	TGCAGTGCTAGAGTTGACCGGGACAAACCCAATGAGCAGTTCTTC	CSARVDRDKPNEQFF
TRBV5-1	TRBD2	many	TRBJ2-3	TGCGCCAGCAGGACTAGCGGGCTCGCGGAGGATACGCAGTATTTT	CASRTSGLAEDTQYF
TRBV10-3	NA	many	TRBJ2-5	TGTGCCATCAGTGAGGGCTGGGACGGACTAGAGACCCAGTACTTC	CAISEGWDGLETQYF
TRBV11-2	TRBD2	many	TRBJ2-2	TGTGCCAGCAGCCGCAAGCGGGGCGAGGCCGGGGAGCTGTTTTTT	CASSRKRGEAGELFF
TRBV20-1	TRBD2	many	TRBJ2-1	TGCAGTGTTGAACTAGCGGAATACAATGAGCAGTTCTTC	CSVELAEYNEQFF
TRBV2	TRBD1	many	TRBJ1-5	TGTGCCAGCAGCGGGACAGGGGGACAGCCCCAGCATTTT	CASSGTGGQPQHF
TRBV19	NA	few	TRBJ2-7	TGTGCCAGTAGTATTCGGTCGGCTACCTACGAGCAGTACTTC	CASSIRSATYEQYF
TRBV10-3	NA	many	TRBJ2-3	TGTGCCATCAGTGAGAGGGGGAATACGCAGTATTTT	CAISERGNTQYF
TRBV7-2	NA	many	TRBJ1-5	TGTGCCAGCAGCTTAGCGCCTTGGCAGGGGCTGGGACAGCCCCAGCATTTT	CASSLAPWQGLGQPQHF
TRBV19	NA	few	TRBJ2-1	TGTGCCAGTAGTATGGGGCTAGCCGCTCCCGGGGGGCAGTTCTTC	CASSMGLAAPGGQFF
TRBV4-3	NA	many	TRBJ1-5	TGCGCCAGCAGCCAGGAACAGGCTAATCAGCCCCAGCATTTT	CASSQEQANQPQHF